A selection of T cell receptor beta chains follows, all from one sample in a study of radiotherapy plus CTLA-4 blockade in lung cancer. The repertoire was sequenced with immunoSEQ multiplex PCR; TCRdb's copy has only in-frame clones and lacks some. The repertoire has about 40,000 clones, 79% of them found once; the top ten carry 20% to 25%. The material sequenced was peripheral blood, taken from a patient treated with radiotherapy plus ipilimumab. The receptor source for this set is a human donor with non-small cell lung cancer that progressed on radiotherapy plus ipilimumab. The CDR3 runs from the conserved cysteine through the conserved F or W. D genes are given only for firm matches. Clone size is not always given. Where it is, it says once, few, many or a class for expanded clones.

abundance,len,v_gene,j_gene,d_gene,CDR3nt,CDR3aa
-,14,TRBV5-1,TRBJ2-1,-,TGCGCCAGCAGCTTTCATCTAGCGAATAATGAGCAGTTCTTC,CASSFHLANNEQFF
-,15,TRBV7-3,TRBJ2-3,TRBD2,TGTGCCAGCACGCGGGGGGCTAGCGGCACAGATACGCAGTATTTT,CASTRGASGTDTQYF
-,15,TRBV7-8,TRBJ2-7,TRBD2,TGTGCCAGCAGCTTACTGCGCGGGGGGTTATACGAGCAGTACTTC,CASSLLRGGLYEQYF
-,16,TRBV5-1,TRBJ2-7,TRBD2,TGCGCCAGCTCCTTGGGGACTAGCGGGACCTCCTACGAGCAGTACTTC,CASSLGTSGTSYEQYF
-,14,TRBV5-5,TRBJ1-2,-,TGTGCCAGCAGCTTGCGAGTTTCTAACTATGGCTACACCTTC,CASSLRVSNYGYTF
-,17,TRBV9,TRBJ2-2,-,TGTGCCAGCAGCGTAAAGTTCTGGCCAGGGAACACCGGGGAGCTGTTTTTT,CASSVKFWPGNTGELFF
-,17,TRBV2,TRBJ1-2,-,TGTGCCAGCAGTCAACAGCCTACGACAGGTTTTAACTATGGCTACACCTTC,CASSQQPTTGFNYGYTF
-,15,TRBV6-6,TRBJ2-7,TRBD2,TGTGCCAGCAGGGGACTAGCGGCTTACTCCTACGAGCAGTACTTC,CASRGLAAYSYEQYF
-,15,TRBV19,TRBJ1-5,-,TGTGCCAGTAGAGCGGGACGTGCGGGGAATCAGCCCCAGCATTTT,CASRAGRAGNQPQHF
-,13,TRBV6-1,TRBJ2-7,-,TGTGCCAGCACGCCCAGGGGGGACTACGAGCAGTACTTC,CASTPRGDYEQYF
few,14,TRBV23-1,TRBJ1-4,TRBD1,TGCGCCAGCAGTCCCACAGGGGGCGGAGAAAAACTGTTTTTT,CASSPTGGGEKLFF
-,18,TRBV7-4,TRBJ1-6,-,TGTGCCAGCAGCTTATCGAGACAGCCGAGCTCCTATAATTCACCCCTCCACTTT,CASSLSRQPSSYNSPLHF
-,14,TRBV10-3,TRBJ2-7,TRBD1,TGTGCCATCAGTGACACAGGGGCCGCCTACGAGCAGTACTTC,CAISDTGAAYEQYF
-,12,TRBV7-9,TRBJ2-7,-,TGTGCCAGCAGGAGAAGCGCATACGAGCAGTACTTT,CASRRSAYEQYF
-,13,TRBV29-1,TRBJ1-2,TRBD1,TGCAGCGTTGTACAGGGGGCCTACTATGGCTACACCTTC,CSVVQGAYYGYTF
-,19,TRBV29-1,TRBJ1-2,TRBD1,TGCAGCGTTGAAGAGTCGGGCCGGGACAGGGGCGTCTTCATCTATGGCTACACCTTC,CSVEESGRDRGVFIYGYTF
-,14,TRBV9,TRBJ2-1,TRBD1,TGTGCCAGCAGCGTAGGTCAGGGGGTATATGAGCAGTTCTTC,CASSVGQGVYEQFF
-,12,TRBV2,TRBJ1-2,-,TGTGCCAGGTTCCAGGGTGACTATGGCTACACCTTC,CARFQGDYGYTF
once,14,TRBV18,TRBJ2-7,-,TGTGCCAGCTCACTAAAGTCTAGCTCCTACGAGCAGTACTTC,CASSLKSSSYEQYF
-,17,TRBV7-2,TRBJ2-6,TRBD1,TGTGCCAGCATCCCGGGACAGGGGGCGTCTGGGGCCAACGTCCTGACTTTC,CASIPGQGASGANVLTF
few,13,TRBV7-6,TRBJ2-7,-,TGTGCCAGTCGCTCGCAGGGGATCAACGAGCAGTACTTC,CASRSQGINEQYF